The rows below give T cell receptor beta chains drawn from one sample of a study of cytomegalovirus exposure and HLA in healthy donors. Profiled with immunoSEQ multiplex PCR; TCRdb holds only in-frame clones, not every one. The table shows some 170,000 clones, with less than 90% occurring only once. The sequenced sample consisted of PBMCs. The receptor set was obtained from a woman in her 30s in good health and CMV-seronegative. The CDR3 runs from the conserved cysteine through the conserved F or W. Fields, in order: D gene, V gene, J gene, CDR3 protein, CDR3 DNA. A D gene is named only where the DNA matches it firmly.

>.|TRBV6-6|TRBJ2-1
CASRAPPGNEQFF
TGTGCCAGCAGAGCCCCTCCAGGCAATGAGCAGTTCTTC
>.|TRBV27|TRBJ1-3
CASSPRGAAGNTIYF
TGTGCCAGCAGTCCGAGGGGGGCAGCTGGAAACACCATATATTTT
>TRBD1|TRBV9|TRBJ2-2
CASSKDRATGELFF
TGTGCCAGCAGCAAGGACAGGGCCACCGGGGAGCTGTTTTTT
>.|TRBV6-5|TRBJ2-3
CASSYLFRSSTDTQYF
TGTGCCAGCAGTTACTTGTTTCGTAGCTCTACAGATACGCAGTATTTT
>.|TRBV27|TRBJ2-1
CASSFLFLAGNGGEQFF
TGTGCCAGCAGTTTTCTTTTTTTGGCGGGGAATGGGGGTGAGCAGTTCTTC
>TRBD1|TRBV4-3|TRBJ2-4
CASSPGDRGGNIQYF
TGCGCCAGCAGCCCGGGGGACAGGGGTGGGAACATTCAGTACTTC
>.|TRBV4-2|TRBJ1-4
CASSQDIGDGIEKLFF
TGTGCCAGCAGCCAAGATATCGGGGACGGTATTGAAAAACTGTTTTTT
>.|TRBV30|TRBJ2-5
CAWRGWDEETQYF
TGTGCCTGGAGGGGATGGGACGAAGAGACCCAGTACTTC
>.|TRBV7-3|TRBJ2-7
CASPPEGYPYEQYF
TGTGCCAGCCCCCCGGAGGGGTACCCCTACGAGCAGTACTTC
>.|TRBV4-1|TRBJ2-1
CASSHRLGDEQFF
TGCGCCAGCAGCCATAGACTCGGCGATGAGCAGTTCTTC
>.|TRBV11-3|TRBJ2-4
CASSDTRDWGNIQYF
TGTGCCAGCAGCGACACACGGGATTGGGGAAACATTCAGTACTTC
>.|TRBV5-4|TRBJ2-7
CASSARDFSPEQYF
TGTGCCAGCAGCGCACGGGACTTTTCACCCGAGCAGTACTTC
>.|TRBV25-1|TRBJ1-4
CASGSNEKLFF
TGTGCCAGCGGTTCGAATGAAAAACTGTTTTTT